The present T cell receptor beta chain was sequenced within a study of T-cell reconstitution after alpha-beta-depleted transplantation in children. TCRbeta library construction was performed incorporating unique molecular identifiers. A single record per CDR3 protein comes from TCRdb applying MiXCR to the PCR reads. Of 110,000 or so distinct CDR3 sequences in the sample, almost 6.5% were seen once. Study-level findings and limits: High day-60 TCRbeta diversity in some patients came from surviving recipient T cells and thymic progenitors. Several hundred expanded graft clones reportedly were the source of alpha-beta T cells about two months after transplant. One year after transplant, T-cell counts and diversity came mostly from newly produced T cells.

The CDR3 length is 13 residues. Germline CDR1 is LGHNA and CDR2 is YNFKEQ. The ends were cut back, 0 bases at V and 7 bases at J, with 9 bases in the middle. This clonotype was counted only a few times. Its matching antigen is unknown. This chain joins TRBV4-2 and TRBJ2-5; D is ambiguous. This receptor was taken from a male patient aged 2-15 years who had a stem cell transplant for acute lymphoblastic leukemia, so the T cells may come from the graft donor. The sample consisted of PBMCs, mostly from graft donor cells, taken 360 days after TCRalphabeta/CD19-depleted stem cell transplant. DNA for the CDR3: TGTGCCAGCAGCCAAGACACCCGAGGGACCCAGTACTTC. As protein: CASSQDTRGTQYF.